This T cell receptor (beta chain) derives from a study of PD-1 blockade in classical Hodgkin lymphoma. Study outcomes and limitations: Researchers reported that CD4+ TCR diversity, though not CD8+, rose significantly by C4D1.

All patients relapsed after autologous stem cell transplantation, and brentuximab vedotin exposure varied. CDR3 length: 13 amino acids. The germline CDR1 and CDR2 sequences are SGHNT and YYREEE (reference sequence). Trimming left V 3 bases short and J 4 bases short, with 8 bases between. The repertoire was sequenced with immunoSEQ multiplex PCR; TCRdb's copy has only in-frame clones and lacks some. The repertoire holds tens of thousands of clones, with roughly 70% as singletons. This clone has a handful of counts. No antigen is known for it. The receptor was isolated from a human donor with classical Hodgkin lymphoma. V usage is TRBV5-4 and J usage is TRBJ1-3; no definite D call. Here the sequenced sample was peripheral blood mononuclear cells (PBMCs), taken before the second cycle of nivolumab. For the CDR3, the DNA is TGTGCCAGCAGCTCCGCCGGGGGAAACACCATATATTTT. It specifies CASSSAGGNTIYF.